The source of this T cell receptor beta chain is a study of T cell changes during pregnancy in multiple sclerosis. Between the trimmed V and J ends, which lost 11 bases and 6 bases, there was a span of 20 bases. The CDR3 runs to 14 residues. Germline V CDR1 and CDR2: MNHNS, SASEGT. Clones were sequenced by immunoSEQ multiplex PCR, and TCRdb holds only the in-frame ones, with some missing. The sample has under 50,000 clones; roughly 88% are singletons. This sequence joins TRBV6-1 and TRBJ1-5; D might be TRBD1 (5 bases). The sequences come from peripheral blood, collected in the first trimester of pregnancy. The sequence was collected from a female donor in good health, enrolled as a control in a pregnancy study. DNA for the CDR3: TGTGCCGCCTATCCCGGGCAGGGTCCTCAGCCCCAGCATTTT. Residues: CAAYPGQGPQPQHF.